This T cell receptor beta chain was sequenced during a study of T cells in Graves' hyperthyroidism and ophthalmopathy. This CDR3 has 15 residues. CDR1 LGHDT and CDR2 YNNKEL come from the germline V gene (reference sequence). A word on this clonotype: Its matching antigen is unknown. Germline and junction disagree at one end, which may indicate a read error.

Authors of the study amplified TCR beta CDR3 regions from RNA transcripts. An initial round of RT-PCR targeting the TCR CDR3 relied on the HTBI primer set. TCRdb reprocessed the multiplex PCR reads via MiXCR and lists one record per CDR3 protein. The table lists about 400,000 distinct CDR3 sequences, 20% to 25% of them singletons. Study findings and constraints: Ophthalmopathy got predicted by the model a median about 6.5 months before its onset.

Clinical symptoms, serum thyroxine, TRAb, thyroid ultrasound and orbital computed tomography informed diagnoses. The rearrangement uses TRBV3-1 and TRBJ2-5; no reliable D call. The receptor was isolated from a man aged 50 to 60 with Graves' hyperthyroidism. Sequences were obtained from blood. The CDR3 coding sequence is TGTGCCGGCAGCCAAGATAGAACCGCCGGACAGACCCAGTACTTC. Translated, it gives CAGSQDRTAGQTQYF.